In its sample, the clone carrying this TCR beta chain was seen once. Its specificity is not known. This record comes from a study of T cell responses to AZD1222 COVID-19 vaccine. Overall study context: Second-dose groups at about 4 or about 12 weeks were pooled. Whole-study results and caveats: Repertoires in all cases were sampled only once the peak T cell response had passed. The sample set comprised mostly white British donors with more females, and clonal diversity was possibly underestimated.

Germline V gene lookup returns CDR1 ENHRY and CDR2 SYGVKD. This CDR3 is built from 13 residues. V was shortened by 6 bases and J by 5 bases, with 12 bases between the two germline ends. Sequencing used immunoSEQ multiplex PCR; TCRdb keeps in-frame clones, though not all of them. The sample holds 180,000 or so clones; 85% to 95% are singletons and the top ten take 2.6%. The sequencing used peripheral blood, collected on day 0 of AZD1222 vaccination. This clonotype was sampled from an adult in good health. This chain connects TRBV10-3 to TRBJ2-3; no reliable D call. DNA for the CDR3: TGTGCCATCAGGCCGTATGGGGAAGATACGCAGTATTTT. This codes for CAIRPYGEDTQYF.